These 17 T cell receptor beta chains share one sample of origin, sequenced in a study of CD8+CD57+ T cells in acquired aplastic anemia. The sequenced patients had an expansion of CD8+CD57+ cells seen by flow cytometry. The template used for profiling TCR beta VDJ and CDR3 was genomic DNA. From the reads, TCRdb called clonotypes with MiXCR, one entry per CDR3 protein. The repertoire consists of 150,000 to 200,000 distinct CDR3 sequences, with approximately 48% occurring once and the leading ten covering around 9.7%. The sample was sorted CD4+, CD8+, or CD8+CD57+ T cells (not recorded which) from PBMCs. The receptors derive from a human donor with aplastic anemia.

As concerns this clonotype: One junction end disagrees with the germline gene, perhaps due to a read error. This chain uses TRBV2 with TRBJ1-5; D unresolved. Germline V gene lookup returns CDR1 SNHLY and CDR2 FYNNEI. The CDR3 is 10 amino acids. CDR3 amino acids: CDSHYQPQHF. The CDR3 nucleotides read TGTGACAGCCACTATCAGCCCCAGCATTTT.

This clonotype was found a few times. This chain joins TRBV25-1 and TRBJ1-2; D unclear. Between the trimmed V and J ends, which lost 3 bases and 5 bases, there was a span of 7 bases. CDR1 is MGHDK, CDR2 SYGVNS, per germline. The CDR3 extends over 12 amino acids. This CDR3 reads CASSDGRYGYTF. The CDR3 coding sequence is TGTGCCAGCAGTGACGGGCGGTATGGCTACACCTTC.

Many counts were recorded for this clonotype. The V gene is TRBV19, the J gene TRBJ1-1, with a weak D call TRBD1 (5 bases). Germline V lookup: CDR1 LNHDA, CDR2 SQIVND (reference sequence). The CDR3 covers 13 residues. V shed 3 bases and J shed 5 bases, with 10 bases lying between them. The CDR3 here is CASSMRTRTEAFF. The CDR3, as DNA: TGTGCCAGTAGTATGCGGACAAGGACTGAAGCTTTCTTT. The variable domain in full, with the rest retrieved from reference TRBV19 and TRBJ1-1, is DGGITQSPKYLFRKEGQNVTLSCEQNLNHDAMYWYRQDPGQGLRLIYYSQIVNDFQKGDIAEGYSVSREKKESFPLTVTSAQKNPTAFYLCASSMRTRTEAFFGQGTRLTVV.

V is TRBV14 and J is TRBJ2-3; 8 nucleotides line up with TRBD2. Germline CDR1 and CDR2: SGHDN and FVKESK. The CDR3 consists of 16 residues. The junction had 8 bases not matched to a gene; V was cut back by 4 bases and J by 2 bases. The CDR3 coding sequence is TGTGCCAGCAGCCCAACAGCGGGGGTAGTCACAGATACGCAGTATTTT. This translates into CASSPTAGVVTDTQYF.

In this sample, this clonotype turned up many times. The V and J genes are TRBV29-1 and TRBJ1-4; weak D call: TRBD1 (5 bases). The germline V gene has CDR1 SQVTM and CDR2 ANQGSEA. There are 12 residues in the CDR3. V lost 6 bases to trimming and J lost 5 bases, with 10 bases between them. The CDR3 is CSVGRLNEKLFF. CDR3 in DNA: TGCAGCGTGGGACGTCTAAATGAAAAACTGTTTTTT.

The genes are TRBV15 and TRBJ1-1, with D unclear. The CDR3 totals 15 residues. From germline, CDR1 is LNHNV and CDR2 YYDKDF (reference sequence). The V gene lost 5 bases and the J gene lost 4 bases, with 17 bases spanning the gap. CDR3: CATSSMTPGVTEAFF. Written as DNA, the CDR3 is TGTGCCACCAGCTCCATGACTCCTGGGGTCACTGAAGCTTTCTTT.

About this clonotype itself: This may come from a read error, since a much larger clone is one base off. The chain links TRBV11-2 to TRBJ2-1, with TRBD2 matching over 13 bases. Germline values: CDR1 SGHAT, CDR2 FQNNGV. CDR3 size: 15 residues. The CDR3 loop is CASSSGTSGIGEQLF. The CDR3 DNA sequence: TGTGCCAGCAGCTCCGGGACTAGCGGGATTGGTGAGCAGCTCTTC.

This clonotype was recorded many times. This chain connects TRBV24-1 to TRBJ2-6; 8 nucleotides match TRBD1. The CDR3 length is 17 residues. Germline CDR1 is KGHDR and CDR2 is SFDVKD. V shed 12 bases and J 2 bases; nucleotides not matched to a gene: 14. CDR3 sequence: CAVAPGRGRTGANVLTF. The CDR3 nucleotides are TGTGCCGTCGCCCCGGGCAGGGGGCGCACTGGGGCCAACGTCCTGACTTTC.

The CDR3 reads CASSSAPGQGATEAFF. For the CDR3, the DNA is TGTGCCAGCAGCTCAGCGCCGGGACAGGGGGCCACTGAAGCTTTCTTT. This chain uses TRBV7-2 with TRBJ1-1; 12 nucleotides line up with TRBD1. V dropped 4 bases and J dropped 4; count of bases not matched to a gene: 7. Germline CDR1 is SGHTA and CDR2 is FQGNSA. The CDR3 consists of 16 residues.

This clonotype was recorded many times. This rearrangement joins TRBV12-3 or TRBV12-4 to TRBJ1-1; D might be TRBD1 (6 bases). The V end was cut by 5 bases, the J end by 1 base, with 20 bases between. There are 17 residues in the CDR3. The CDR3 loop reads CASSTGHGMVENTEAFF. CDR3 bases: TGTGCCAGCAGTACGGGACACGGGATGGTGGAGAACACTGAAGCTTTCTTT.

Concerning this clonotype itself: A much larger clone lies one base from this, so it may be a read error. The chain couples TRBV9 to TRBJ2-1; D may be TRBD1 or TRBD2 (5 bases each). Germline V gene sequence: CDR1 SGDLS, CDR2 YYNGEE. V was pared by 3 bases and J by 3 bases, with 16 bases between. This CDR3 contains 16 residues. The CDR3 reads CASSATGAPIYNEQFF. DNA of the CDR3: TGTGCCAGCAGCGCAACCGGGGCGCCCATCTACAATGAGCAGTTCTTC.

This clonotype was seen a handful of times. The CDR3, as DNA: TGTGCCAGCAGTTTTAGGACCGATTATGGCTACACCTTC. Its protein product is CASSFRTDYGYTF. The J gene is TRBJ1-2, the V gene TRBV28; D not certain. V was clipped by 3 bases and J by 5 bases, with 10 bases between them. CDR1 and CDR2 from the germline V gene are MDHEN and SYDVKM. This CDR3 is built from 13 residues.

This chain joins TRBV24-1 and TRBJ1-4, with 8 bases matching TRBD1. Germline CDR1 KGHDR, CDR2 SFDVKD. This CDR3 is built from 18 residues. V dropped 0 bases and J dropped 8; count of bases not matched to a gene: 13. In DNA, the CDR3 is TGTGCCACCAGTGATTTGCCCCACCTGACAGGGGTAAGCGAAAAACTGTTTTTT. Amino acid sequence: CATSDLPHLTGVSEKLFF.

This clonotype was observed at least ten times. The chain carries TRBV11-1 and TRBJ1-5; D possibly corresponds to TRBD1 (6 bases). The CDR3 is made up of 17 amino acids. Germline-derived CDR1 and CDR2 are SGHAT and FQDESV (reference sequence). Trimming took off 5 bases at V and 0 bases at J, with 17 bases between the two ends. The CDR3 DNA is TGTGCCAGCAGCCAGGAAGTGGGGGCTTATAGCAATCAGCCCCAGCATTTT. Its protein is CASSQEVGAYSNQPQHF.

This clonotype was counted at least ten times. The V gene is TRBV11-2, the J gene TRBJ2-1; the D gene is possibly TRBD1 (5 bases). Germline V gene lookup returns CDR1 SGHAT and CDR2 FQNNGV. CDR3 length equals 12 residues. Between the trimmed V and J ends, which lost 4 bases and 12 bases, there was a span of 13 bases. CDR3 nucleotides: TGTGCCAGCAGCTCTCAGGGTGTTCGGCAGTTCTTC. Its protein is CASSSQGVRQFF.

The chain is built from TRBV7-9 and TRBJ1-1, with D uncertain. This CDR3 has 12 amino acids. The germline CDR1 and CDR2 sequences are SEHNR and FQNEAQ (reference sequence). V was trimmed by 5 bases and J by 8 bases, leaving 12 bases between them. CDR3 residues: CASSPSSGEAFF. The CDR3 coding sequence is TGTGCCAGCAGCCCATCATCGGGGGAAGCTTTCTTT. The full variable domain, rest sourced from reference TRBV7-9 and TRBJ1-1, is DTGVSQNPRHKITKRGQNVTFRCDPISEHNRLYWYRQTLGQGPEFLTYFQNEAQLEKSRLLSDRFSAERPKGSFSTLEIQRTEQGDSAMYLCASSPSSGEAFFGQGTRLTVV.

The chain is built from TRBV19 and TRBJ1-2, with D uncertain. Germline CDR1 is LNHDA and CDR2 is SQIVND (reference sequence). The V gene lost 6 bases and the J gene lost 5 bases, with 22 bases spanning the gap. The CDR3 contains 16 residues. CDR3 loop: CASRPSMVGQLYGYTF. CDR3 DNA sequence: TGTGCCAGTAGACCCTCGATGGTTGGGCAGCTTTATGGCTACACCTTC.